This TCR beta chain was found in a study of T cell changes during pregnancy in multiple sclerosis. Generated by immunoSEQ multiplex PCR, the TCRdb table keeps only in-frame clones and is missing some. The sample has around 16,000 clones; 83% are singletons. The starting material was CD8+ T cells from peripheral blood mononuclear cells, obtained after pregnancy. The TCR originated in a female donor in good health, enrolled as a control in a pregnancy study.

CDR3 sequence (DNA): TGTGCCAGCAGCTCGGGTCAGCCCCAGCATTTT. This encodes CASSSGQPQHF. This rearrangement joins TRBV5-8 to TRBJ1-5; D is ambiguous. The CDR3 length is 11 residues. Trimming took off 3 bases at V and 6 bases at J, with 4 bases between the two ends. CDR1 is SGHTS and CDR2 is YDEGEE in the germline V gene.